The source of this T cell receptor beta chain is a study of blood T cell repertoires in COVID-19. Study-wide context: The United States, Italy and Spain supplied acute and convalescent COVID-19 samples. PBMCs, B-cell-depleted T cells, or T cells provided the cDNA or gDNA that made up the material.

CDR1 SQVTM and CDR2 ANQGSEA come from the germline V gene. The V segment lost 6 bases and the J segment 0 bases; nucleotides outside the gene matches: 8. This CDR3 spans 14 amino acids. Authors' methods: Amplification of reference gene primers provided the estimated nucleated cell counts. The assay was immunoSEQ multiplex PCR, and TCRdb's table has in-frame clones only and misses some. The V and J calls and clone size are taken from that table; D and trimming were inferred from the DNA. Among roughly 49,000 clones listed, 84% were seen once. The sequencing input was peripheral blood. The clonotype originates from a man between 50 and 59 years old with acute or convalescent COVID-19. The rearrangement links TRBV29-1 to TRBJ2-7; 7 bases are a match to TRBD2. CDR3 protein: CSVSSGLSSYEQYF. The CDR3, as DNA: TGCAGCGTGAGTAGCGGGCTGAGCTCCTACGAGCAGTACTTC.